The 3 T cell receptor beta chains below all came from one sample that was sequenced in a study of identical twins. MiXCR, run by TCRdb on the 5' RACE reads, gives a single entry per CDR3 protein. The data show 400,000 to 650,000 distinct CDR3 sequences, with 20% to 25% seen just once and about 0.91% held by the top ten. The same data also contributed to another study, on T cells expressing NK-cell markers.

Sequenced: CD4+ T cells sorted from blood. Source of these receptors: a young woman in good health.

The CDR3 nucleotides are TGTGCCAGTAGACTACTACAGGGGGCGAGCAATCAGCCCCAGCATTTT. It specifies CASRLLQGASNQPQHF. The chain uses TRBV19 and TRBJ1-5, with 9 bases fitting TRBD1. This CDR3 has 16 amino acids. The germline gives CDR1 LNHDA, CDR2 SQIVND (reference sequence). J gave up 1 base and V 6 bases, and 7 bases lay outside the gene matches.

The rearrangement uses TRBV6-2 or TRBV6-3 and TRBJ2-7, with TRBD1 identical over 9 bases. This CDR3 comprises 17 residues. V dropped 2 bases and J dropped 0; count of bases not matched to a gene: 8. CDR1 is MNHEY, CDR2 SVGEGT, per germline. The CDR3 coding sequence is TGTGCCAGCAGTTACCCCGCCCCGGGACAGGGCTCCTACGAGCAGTACTTC. Its protein product is CASSYPAPGQGSYEQYF.

This clonotype showed up just a few times. The V gene is TRBV12-3 or TRBV12-4, the J gene TRBJ2-1; 10 nucleotides align to TRBD2. The V and J ends lost 3 bases and 5 bases, in that order; junction bases with no gene match: 13. The CDR3 has 18 residues. The CDR3 DNA follows: TGTGCCAGCAGTTTCCTAGCGGGAGCCGACCTTCGGAACAATGAGCAGTTCTTC. This gives the protein CASSFLAGADLRNNEQFF.